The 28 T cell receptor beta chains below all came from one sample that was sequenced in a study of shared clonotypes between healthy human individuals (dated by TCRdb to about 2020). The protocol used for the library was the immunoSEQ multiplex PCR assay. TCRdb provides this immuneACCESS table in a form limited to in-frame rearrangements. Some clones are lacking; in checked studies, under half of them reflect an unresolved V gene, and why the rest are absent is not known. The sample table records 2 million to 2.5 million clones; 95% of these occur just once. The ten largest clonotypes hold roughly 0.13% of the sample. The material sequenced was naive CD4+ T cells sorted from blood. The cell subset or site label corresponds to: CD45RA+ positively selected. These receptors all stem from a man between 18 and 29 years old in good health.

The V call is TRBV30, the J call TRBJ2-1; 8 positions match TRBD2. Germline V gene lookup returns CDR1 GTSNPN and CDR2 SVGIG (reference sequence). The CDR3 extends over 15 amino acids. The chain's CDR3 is CARTRYSGGGNEQFF. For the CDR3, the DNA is TGTGCTCGGACACGGTACAGCGGGGGAGGAAATGAGCAGTTCTTC.

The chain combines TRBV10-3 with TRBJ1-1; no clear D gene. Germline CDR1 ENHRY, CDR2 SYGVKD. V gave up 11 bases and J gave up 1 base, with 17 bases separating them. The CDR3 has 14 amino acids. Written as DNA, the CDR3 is TGTGCCTCGACCCCGTTTCTGGGGAACACTGAAGCTTTCTTT. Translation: CASTPFLGNTEAFF.

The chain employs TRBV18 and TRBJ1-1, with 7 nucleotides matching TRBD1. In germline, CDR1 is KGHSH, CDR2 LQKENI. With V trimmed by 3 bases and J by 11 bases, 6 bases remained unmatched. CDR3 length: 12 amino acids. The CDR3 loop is CASSPDREEAFF. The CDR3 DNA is TGTGCCAGCTCACCTGACAGGGAAGAGGCTTTCTTT.

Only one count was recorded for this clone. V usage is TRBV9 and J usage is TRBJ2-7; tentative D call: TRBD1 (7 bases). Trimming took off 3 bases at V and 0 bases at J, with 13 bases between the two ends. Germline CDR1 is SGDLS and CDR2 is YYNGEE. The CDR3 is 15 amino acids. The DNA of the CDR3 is TGTGCCAGCAGCGCACAGGGGACTCCCTCCTACGAGCAGTACTTC. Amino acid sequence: CASSAQGTPSYEQYF. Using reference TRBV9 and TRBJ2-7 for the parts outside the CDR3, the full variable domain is DSGVTQTPKHLITATGQRVTLRCSPRSGDLSVYWYQQSLDQGLQFLIQYYNGEERAKGNILERFSAQQFPDLHSELNLSSLELGDSALYFCASSAQGTPSYEQYFGPGTRLTVT.

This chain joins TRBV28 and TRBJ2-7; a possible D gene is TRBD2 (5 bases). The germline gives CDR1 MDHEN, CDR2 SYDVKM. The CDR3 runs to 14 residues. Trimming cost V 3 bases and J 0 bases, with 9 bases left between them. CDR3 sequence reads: CASSFQAASYEQYF. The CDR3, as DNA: TGTGCCAGCAGTTTCCAAGCGGCCTCCTACGAGCAGTACTTC.

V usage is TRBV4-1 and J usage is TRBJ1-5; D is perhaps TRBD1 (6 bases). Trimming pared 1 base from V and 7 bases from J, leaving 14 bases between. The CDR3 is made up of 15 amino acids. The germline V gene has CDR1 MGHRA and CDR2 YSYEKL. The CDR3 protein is CASSQGGGAEQPQHF. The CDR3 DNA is TGCGCCAGCAGCCAAGGTGGGGGGGCGGAGCAGCCCCAGCATTTT.

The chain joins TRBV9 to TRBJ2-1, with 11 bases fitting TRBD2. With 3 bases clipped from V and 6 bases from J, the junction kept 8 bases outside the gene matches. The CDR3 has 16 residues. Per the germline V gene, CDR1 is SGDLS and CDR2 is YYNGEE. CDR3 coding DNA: TGTGCCAGCAGCGGCCTACTAGCGGGAGTTCGCAATGAGCAGTTCTTC. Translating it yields CASSGLLAGVRNEQFF. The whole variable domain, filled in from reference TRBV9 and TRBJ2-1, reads DSGVTQTPKHLITATGQRVTLRCSPRSGDLSVYWYQQSLDQGLQFLIQYYNGEERAKGNILERFSAQQFPDLHSELNLSSLELGDSALYFCASSGLLAGVRNEQFFGPGTRLTVL.

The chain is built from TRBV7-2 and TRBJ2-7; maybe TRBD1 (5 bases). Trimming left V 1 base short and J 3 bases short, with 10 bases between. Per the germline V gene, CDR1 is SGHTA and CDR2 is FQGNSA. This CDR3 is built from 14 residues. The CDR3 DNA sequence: TGTGCCAGCAGCTTAGAACAGGTTGGCTACGAGCAGTACTTC. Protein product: CASSLEQVGYEQYF.

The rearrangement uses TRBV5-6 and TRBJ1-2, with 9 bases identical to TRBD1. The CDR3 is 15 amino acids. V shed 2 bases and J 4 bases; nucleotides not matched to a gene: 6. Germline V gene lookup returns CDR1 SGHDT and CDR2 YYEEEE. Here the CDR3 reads CASSLVDRGLYGYTF. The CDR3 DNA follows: TGTGCCAGCAGCTTAGTGGACAGGGGACTCTATGGCTACACCTTC.

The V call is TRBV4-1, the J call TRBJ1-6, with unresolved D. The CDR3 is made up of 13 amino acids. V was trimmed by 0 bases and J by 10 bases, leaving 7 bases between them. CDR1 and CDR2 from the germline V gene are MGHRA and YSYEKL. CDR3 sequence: CASSQEAPSPLHF. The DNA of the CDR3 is TGCGCCAGCAGCCAAGAGGCTCCCTCACCCCTCCACTTT.

CDR3: CASSLPRRETYNEQFF. The CDR3 DNA follows: TGTGCCAGCAGCTTACCCCGGCGGGAGACCTACAATGAGCAGTTCTTC. The rearrangement uses TRBV7-9 and TRBJ2-1, with 7 bases identical to TRBD2. V shed 2 bases, J shed 2 bases, and the junction held 6 bases outside the gene matches. Germline CDR1 reads SEHNR; CDR2 reads FQNEAQ (reference sequence). CDR3 length equals 16 residues.

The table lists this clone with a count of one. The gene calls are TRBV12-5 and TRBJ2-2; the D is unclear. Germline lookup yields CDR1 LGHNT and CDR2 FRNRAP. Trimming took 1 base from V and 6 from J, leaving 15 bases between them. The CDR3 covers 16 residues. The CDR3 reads CASGLAAVAYAGELFF. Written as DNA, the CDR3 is TGTGCTAGTGGTTTGGCCGCGGTTGCTTATGCCGGGGAGCTGTTTTTT.

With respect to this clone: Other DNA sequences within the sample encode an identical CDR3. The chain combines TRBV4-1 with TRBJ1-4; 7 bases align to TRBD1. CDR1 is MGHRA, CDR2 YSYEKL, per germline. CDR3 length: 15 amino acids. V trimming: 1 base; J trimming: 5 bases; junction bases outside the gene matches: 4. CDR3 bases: TGCGCCAGCAGCCAAGCCGACAGGGACAATGAAAAACTGTTTTTT. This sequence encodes CASSQADRDNEKLFF.

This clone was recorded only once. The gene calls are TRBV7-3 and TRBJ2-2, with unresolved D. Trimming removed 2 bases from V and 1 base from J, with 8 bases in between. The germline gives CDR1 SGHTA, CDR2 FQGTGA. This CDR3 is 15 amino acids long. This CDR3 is CASSLSAGNTGELFF. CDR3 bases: TGTGCCAGCAGCTTATCAGCAGGGAACACCGGGGAGCTGTTTTTT. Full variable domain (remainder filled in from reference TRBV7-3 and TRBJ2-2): GAGVSQTPSNKVTEKGKYVELRCDPISGHTALYWYRQSLGQGPEFLIYFQGTGAADDSGLPNDRFFAVRPEGSVSTLKIQRTERGDSAVYLCASSLSAGNTGELFFGEGSRLTVL.

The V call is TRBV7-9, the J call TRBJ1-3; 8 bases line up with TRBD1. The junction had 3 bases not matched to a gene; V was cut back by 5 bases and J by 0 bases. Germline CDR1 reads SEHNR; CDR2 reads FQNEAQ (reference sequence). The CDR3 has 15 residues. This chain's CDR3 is CASSETGVSGNTIYF. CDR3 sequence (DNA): TGTGCCAGCAGCGAGACAGGGGTCTCTGGAAACACCATATATTTT. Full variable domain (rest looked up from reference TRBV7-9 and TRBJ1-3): DTGVSQNPRHKITKRGQNVTFRCDPISEHNRLYWYRQTLGQGPEFLTYFQNEAQLEKSRLLSDRFSAERPKGSFSTLEIQRTEQGDSAMYLCASSETGVSGNTIYFGEGSWLTVV.

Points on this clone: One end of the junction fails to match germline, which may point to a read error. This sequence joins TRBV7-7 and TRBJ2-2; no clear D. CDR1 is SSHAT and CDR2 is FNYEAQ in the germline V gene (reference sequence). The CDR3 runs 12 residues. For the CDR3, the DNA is TGTGCTAGCAGCTTAGAAGGCGGGGAGCTGTTTTTT. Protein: CASSLEGGELFF.

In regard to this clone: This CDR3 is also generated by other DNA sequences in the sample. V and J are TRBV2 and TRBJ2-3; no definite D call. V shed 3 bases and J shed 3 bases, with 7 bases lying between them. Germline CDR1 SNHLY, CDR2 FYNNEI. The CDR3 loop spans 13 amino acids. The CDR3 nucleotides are TGTGCCAGCAGTGAGTGGGGTACAGATACGCAGTATTTT. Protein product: CASSEWGTDTQYF. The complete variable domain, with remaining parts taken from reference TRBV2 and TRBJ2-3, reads EPEVTQTPSHQVTQMGQEVILRCVPISNHLYFYWYRQILGQKVEFLVSFYNNEISEKSEIFDDQFSVERPDGSNFTLKIRSTKLEDSAMYFCASSEWGTDTQYFGPGTRLTVL.

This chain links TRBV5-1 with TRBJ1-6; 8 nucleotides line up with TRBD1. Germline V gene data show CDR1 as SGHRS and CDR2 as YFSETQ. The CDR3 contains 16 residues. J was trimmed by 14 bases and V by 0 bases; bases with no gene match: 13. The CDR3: CASSLGPGQETSTLHF. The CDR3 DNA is TGCGCCAGCAGCTTGGGTCCGGGACAGGAGACTAGCACCCTCCACTTT.

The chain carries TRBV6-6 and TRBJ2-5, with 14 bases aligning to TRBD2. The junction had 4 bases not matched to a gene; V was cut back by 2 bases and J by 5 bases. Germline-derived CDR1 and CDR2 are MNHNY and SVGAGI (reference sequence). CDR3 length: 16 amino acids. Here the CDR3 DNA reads TGTGCCAGCAGTTACCGGACTAGCGGGGGGCGGGAGACCCAGTACTTC. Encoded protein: CASSYRTSGGRETQYF.

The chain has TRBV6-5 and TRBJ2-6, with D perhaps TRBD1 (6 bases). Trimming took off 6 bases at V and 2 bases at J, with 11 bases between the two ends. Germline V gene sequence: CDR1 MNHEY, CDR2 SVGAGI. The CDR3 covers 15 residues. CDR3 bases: TGTGCCAGCAGACCTAACAGGGCTGGGGCCAACGTCCTGACTTTC. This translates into CASRPNRAGANVLTF.

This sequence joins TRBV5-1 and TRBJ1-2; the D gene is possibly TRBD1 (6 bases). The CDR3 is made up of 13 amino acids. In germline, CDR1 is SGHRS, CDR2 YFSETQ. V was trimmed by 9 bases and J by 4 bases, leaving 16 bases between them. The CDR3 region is CATAEGVAYGYTF. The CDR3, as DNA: TGCGCCACCGCAGAGGGGGTGGCCTATGGCTACACCTTC.

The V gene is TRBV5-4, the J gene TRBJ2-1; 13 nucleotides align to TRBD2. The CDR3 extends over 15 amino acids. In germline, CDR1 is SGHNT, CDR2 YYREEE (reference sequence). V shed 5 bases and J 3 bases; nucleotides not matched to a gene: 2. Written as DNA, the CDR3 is TGTGCCAGCAGTAGGACTAGCGGGAGCTACAATGAGCAGTTCTTC. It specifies CASSRTSGSYNEQFF.

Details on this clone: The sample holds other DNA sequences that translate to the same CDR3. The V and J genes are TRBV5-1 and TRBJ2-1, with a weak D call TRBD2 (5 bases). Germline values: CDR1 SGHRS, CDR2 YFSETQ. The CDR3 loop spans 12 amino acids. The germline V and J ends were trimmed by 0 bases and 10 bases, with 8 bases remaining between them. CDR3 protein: CASSLVGGEQFF. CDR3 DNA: TGCGCCAGCAGCTTGGTCGGCGGGGAGCAGTTCTTC.

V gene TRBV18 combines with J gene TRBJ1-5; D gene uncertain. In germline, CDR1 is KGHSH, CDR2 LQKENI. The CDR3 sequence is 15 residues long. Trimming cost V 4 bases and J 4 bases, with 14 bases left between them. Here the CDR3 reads CASSRKGDGNQPQHF. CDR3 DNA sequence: TGTGCCAGCTCACGTAAGGGAGATGGTAATCAGCCCCAGCATTTT.

The CDR3 sequence is CASTDLAAGSYEQYF. The CDR3 DNA follows: TGTGCCAGTACCGACTTGGCGGCGGGTTCATACGAGCAGTACTTC. The chain joins TRBV19 to TRBJ2-7; D perhaps matches TRBD2 (5 bases). This CDR3 comprises 15 residues. CDR1 is LNHDA, CDR2 SQIVND, per germline (reference sequence). The V and J ends lost 7 bases and 4 bases respectively, with 20 bases between them.

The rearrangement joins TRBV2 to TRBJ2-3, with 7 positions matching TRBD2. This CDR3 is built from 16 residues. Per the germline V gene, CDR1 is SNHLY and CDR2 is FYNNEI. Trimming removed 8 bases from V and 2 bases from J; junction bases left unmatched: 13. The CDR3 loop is CASGNLGLGNTDTQYF. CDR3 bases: TGTGCCAGCGGAAACCTTGGACTAGGAAACACAGATACGCAGTATTTT.

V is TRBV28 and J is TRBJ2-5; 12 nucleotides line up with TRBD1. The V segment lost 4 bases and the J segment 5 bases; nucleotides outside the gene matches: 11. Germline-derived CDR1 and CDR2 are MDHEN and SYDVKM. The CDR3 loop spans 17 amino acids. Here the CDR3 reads CASSSERWDRGRETQYF. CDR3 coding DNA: TGTGCCAGCAGTTCAGAGAGGTGGGACAGGGGGCGGGAGACCCAGTACTTC. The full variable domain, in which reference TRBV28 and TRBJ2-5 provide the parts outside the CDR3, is DVKVTQSSRYLVKRTGEKVFLECVQDMDHENMFWYRQDPGLGLRLIYFSYDVKMKEKGDIPEGYSVSREKKERFSLILESASTNQTSMYLCASSSERWDRGRETQYFGPGTRLLVL.

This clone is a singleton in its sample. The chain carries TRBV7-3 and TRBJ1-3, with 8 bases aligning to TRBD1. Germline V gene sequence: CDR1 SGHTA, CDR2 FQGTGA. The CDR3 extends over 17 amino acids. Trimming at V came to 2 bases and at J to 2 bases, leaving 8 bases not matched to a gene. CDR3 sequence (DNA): TGTGCCAGCAGCTTACCTACAGGGGGGAAAGCTGGAAACACCATATATTTT. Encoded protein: CASSLPTGGKAGNTIYF.